The 12 T cell receptor beta chains below were found in one sample sequenced in a study of blood T cells in healthy people across ages. Primed by a sample-barcoded 5' primer and a J-beta primer mix, a second PCR proceeded for about 7 to 11 cycles. TCRdb analysed the 5' RACE reads with MiXCR anew, one entry per CDR3 protein. The table includes about 640,000 distinct CDR3 sequences, under 65% detected once. Sequenced material: blood. The receptor set was obtained from a man aged 55 to 70 in good health.

In its sample, this clonotype was seen a few times. This chain uses TRBV28 with TRBJ2-4; possible D gene TRBD1, 7 bases. V lost 6 bases to trimming and J lost 3 bases, with 21 bases between them. The CDR3 has 17 amino acids. Germline V CDR1 and CDR2: MDHEN, SYDVKM. In DNA form, the CDR3 reads TGTGCCAGCAGGTTCGGTACGACAGGGACTTACAAAAACATTCAGTACTTC. Translating gives CASRFGTTGTYKNIQYF.

V usage is TRBV2 and J usage is TRBJ2-5; 7 bases line up with TRBD2. The CDR3 totals 14 residues. The trim removed 4 bases at V and 7 bases at J, leaving 9 bases unmatched. Germline CDR1 SNHLY, CDR2 FYNNEI. The CDR3 is CASSGRLALGTQYF. CDR3 bases: TGTGCCAGCAGTGGACGACTAGCCCTAGGGACCCAGTACTTC.

This sequence joins TRBV24-1 and TRBJ2-3; 7 bases line up with TRBD2. The CDR3 consists of 17 residues. The V and J ends lost 4 bases and 2 bases, in that order; junction bases with no gene match: 11. Germline CDR1 and CDR2: KGHDR and SFDVKD. The CDR3 reads CATSEPGGTTSTDTQYF. DNA for the CDR3: TGTGCCACCAGTGAGCCAGGTGGGACTACCTCCACAGATACGCAGTATTTT.

The chain joins TRBV11-2 to TRBJ2-7; possibly TRBD1 for D (6 bases). V lost 5 bases and J 2 bases, leaving 13 bases between the germline ends. Germline V gives CDR1 SGHAT, CDR2 FQNNGV. The CDR3 sequence is 14 residues long. CDR3 region: CASSRSRGTYEQYF. The CDR3 region has the DNA TGTGCCAGCAGCCGGTCGAGGGGGACCTACGAGCAGTACTTC.

The genes are TRBV20-1 and TRBJ2-5; D is undetermined. Germline CDR1 reads DFQATT; CDR2 reads SNEGSKA (reference sequence). The CDR3 length is 13 residues. V lost 0 bases, J lost 4 bases, and 9 bases lay in between. The CDR3 spells CSARDSLVETQYF. In DNA form, the CDR3 reads TGCAGTGCTAGAGACTCGCTAGTAGAGACCCAGTACTTC.

The chain combines TRBV6-1 with TRBJ2-1; 8 positions match TRBD1. Near its end, the DNA agrees better with TRBJ2-7, so the J call may be wrong. There are 15 residues in the CDR3. Germline CDR1 reads MNHNS; CDR2 reads SASEGT. The CDR3 region has the DNA TGTGCCAGCAGTGAAAACCCCGGACAGGGATACGAGCAGTACTTC. Translated: CASSENPGQGYEQYF.

This clonotype was seen just once. The chain couples TRBV7-9 to TRBJ2-5; TRBD2 matches at 11 bases. This CDR3 has 18 residues. The V and J ends lost 4 bases and 2 bases, in that order; junction bases with no gene match: 12. Per the germline V gene, CDR1 is SEHNR and CDR2 is FQNEAQ (reference sequence). CDR3 in amino acids: CASSSSRLAGGSQETQYF. DNA for the CDR3: TGTGCCAGCAGCTCCTCAAGGCTAGCGGGGGGATCGCAAGAGACCCAGTACTTC.

The chain joins TRBV10-3 to TRBJ2-5; TRBD2 matches 7 bases. The CDR3 has 13 residues. Germline V lookup: CDR1 ENHRY, CDR2 SYGVKD. Trimming took 2 bases from V and 3 from J; bases not matched to a gene: 0. The CDR3 here is CAISERGEETQYF. The CDR3, as DNA: TGTGCCATCAGTGAGCGGGGGGAAGAGACCCAGTACTTC.

The genes are TRBV6-2 or TRBV6-3 and TRBJ2-4, with 9 nucleotides matching TRBD1. The J call may be incorrect, as the DNA end agrees better with TRBJ2-5. This CDR3 is built from 17 residues. In germline, CDR1 is MNHEY, CDR2 SVGEGT. As DNA, the CDR3 is TGTGCCAGCACCCAGGCGGGACAGGGCGGTGGTCAAGAGACCCAGTACTTC. It translates to CASTQAGQGGGQETQYF.

This clonotype has more than one count but fewer than ten. This sequence joins TRBV4-2 and TRBJ2-5, with D possibly matching TRBD2 (6 bases). V dropped 0 bases and J dropped 7 bases, with 15 bases sitting between them. The CDR3 sequence is 15 residues long. Germline lookup yields CDR1 LGHNA and CDR2 YNFKEQ. The CDR3 nucleotides are TGTGCCAGCAGCCAAGATGAGGGCAGGGAGGCGACCCAGTACTTC. Its translation: CASSQDEGREATQYF.

In its sample, this clonotype was seen a few times. The chain uses TRBV25-1 and TRBJ1-4; tentative D call: TRBD1 (6 bases). The CDR3 has 15 residues. In germline, CDR1 is MGHDK, CDR2 SYGVNS. Trimming removed 1 base from V and 8 bases from J, with 14 bases in between. The CDR3 DNA reads as TGTGCCAGCAGTGAATTAGGGGGGCTGGGGGAAAAACTGTTTTTT. Protein product: CASSELGGLGEKLFF.

The chain uses TRBV10-3 and TRBJ1-4, with D unresolved. From germline, CDR1 is ENHRY and CDR2 SYGVKD. The CDR3 runs to 12 residues. Between the trimmed V and J ends, which lost 3 bases and 7 bases, there was a span of 6 bases. The CDR3 nucleotides read TGTGCCATCAGTGAAAGCCGTGAAAAACTGTTTTTT. Amino acids: CAISESREKLFF.